The 10 T cell receptor beta chains given below trace back to one sample, sequenced in a study of blood T cell repertoires in COVID-19. Clones were sequenced by immunoSEQ multiplex PCR, and TCRdb holds only the in-frame ones, with some missing. The sample shows 250,000 to 300,000 clones, approximately 91% of them seen only once. Material for sequencing was PBMCs or T cells enriched from blood (not recorded which). These receptors were collected from a woman aged 40 to 50 with acute COVID-19.

This clone came up once. The chain links TRBV12-5 to TRBJ2-2; maybe TRBD2 (6 bases). Germline V gene lookup returns CDR1 LGHNT and CDR2 FRNRAP. V was pared by 6 bases and J by 4 bases, with 9 bases between. This CDR3 has 13 amino acids. CDR3: CASGRELTGELFF. The CDR3 region has the DNA TGTGCTAGTGGACGGGAGCTCACCGGGGAGCTGTTTTTT.

The rearrangement joins TRBV5-1 to TRBJ1-4, with 7 nucleotides matching TRBD1. The length of the CDR3 is 18 residues. V was clipped by 4 bases and J by 4 bases; unmatched bases: 16. From germline, CDR1 is SGHRS and CDR2 YFSETQ. CDR3 DNA: TGCGCCAGCAGCCTACCAAATACCCGACAGGGAAATAATGAAAAACTGTTTTTT. Translating it yields CASSLPNTRQGNNEKLFF.

This clone was seen more than once but under ten times. V gene TRBV7-8 combines with J gene TRBJ1-2, with D perhaps matching TRBD1 (5 bases). Germline V lookup: CDR1 SGHVS, CDR2 FQNEAQ. V dropped 5 bases and J dropped 8 bases, with 12 bases sitting between them. The CDR3 is made up of 12 amino acids. The CDR3 region has the DNA TGTGCCAGCAGCCATACAGGAAAGGGCTACACCTTC. Residues: CASSHTGKGYTF.

V usage is TRBV6-2 or TRBV6-3 and J usage is TRBJ2-1; TRBD2 agrees at 14 bases. The V gene end was trimmed by 5 bases and the J gene end by 4 bases; junction bases not matched to a gene: 4. This CDR3 region has 16 residues. Germline V CDR1 and CDR2: MNHEY, SVGEGT. The CDR3 loop is CASSRLAGGMYNEQFF. In nucleotides, the CDR3 is TGTGCCAGCAGTCGACTAGCGGGAGGGATGTACAATGAGCAGTTCTTC.

The V call is TRBV12-3 or TRBV12-4, the J call TRBJ1-1; TRBD1 might be the D (6 bases). This CDR3 region has 11 residues. V lost 5 bases, J lost 11 bases, and 12 bases lay in between. CDR3 in amino acids: CASSQGIGAFF. DNA of the CDR3: TGTGCCAGCAGTCAGGGGATAGGGGCTTTCTTT.

The count of this clone is one. The genes are TRBV5-6 and TRBJ1-2; D gene uncertain. The V end lost 0 bases, the J end lost 3 bases, and 18 bases lay between the germline ends. Per the germline V gene, CDR1 is SGHDT and CDR2 is YYEEEE. CDR3 length: 17 amino acids. For the CDR3, the DNA is TGTGCCAGCAGCTTGGAAGGAGGAGGTCTCGGTGACTATGGCTACACCTTC. Translation gives CASSLEGGGLGDYGYTF.

The gene calls are TRBV18 and TRBJ1-2, with D possibly being TRBD1 (6 bases). Trimming cost V 3 bases and J 6 bases, with 14 bases left between them. Germline values: CDR1 KGHSH, CDR2 LQKENI. This CDR3 is 14 amino acids long. This chain's CDR3 is CASSPSTGLNGYTF. For the CDR3, the DNA is TGTGCCAGCTCACCGTCGACAGGTCTAAATGGCTACACCTTC.

The CDR3 here is CASSTGTVNTDTQYF. In nucleotides, the CDR3 is TGTGCCAGCAGTACCGGGACAGTCAACACAGATACGCAGTATTTT. The chain combines TRBV27 with TRBJ2-3; TRBD1 agrees at 7 bases. Unmatched junction bases numbered 7, after V lost 5 bases and J lost 2 bases. Germline CDR1 MNHEY, CDR2 SMNVEV (reference sequence). This CDR3 contains 15 residues.

This sequence joins TRBV15 and TRBJ1-5; D not certain. V was pared by 0 bases and J by 5 bases, with 2 bases between. CDR1 and CDR2 from the germline V gene are LNHNV and YYDKDF (reference sequence). CDR3 length equals 12 residues. In DNA form, the CDR3 reads TGTGCCACCAGCAGAGACTATCAGCCCCAGCATTTT. This codes for CATSRDYQPQHF.

The chain combines TRBV6-6 with TRBJ2-2, with D unresolved. Germline lookup yields CDR1 MNHNY and CDR2 SVGAGI (reference sequence). V lost 5 bases and J 4 bases, leaving 14 bases between the germline ends. The CDR3 is 15 residues long. For the CDR3, the DNA is TGTGCCAGCAGTACGGGTCACAAATTCACCGGGGAGCTGTTTTTT. It encodes CASSTGHKFTGELFF.